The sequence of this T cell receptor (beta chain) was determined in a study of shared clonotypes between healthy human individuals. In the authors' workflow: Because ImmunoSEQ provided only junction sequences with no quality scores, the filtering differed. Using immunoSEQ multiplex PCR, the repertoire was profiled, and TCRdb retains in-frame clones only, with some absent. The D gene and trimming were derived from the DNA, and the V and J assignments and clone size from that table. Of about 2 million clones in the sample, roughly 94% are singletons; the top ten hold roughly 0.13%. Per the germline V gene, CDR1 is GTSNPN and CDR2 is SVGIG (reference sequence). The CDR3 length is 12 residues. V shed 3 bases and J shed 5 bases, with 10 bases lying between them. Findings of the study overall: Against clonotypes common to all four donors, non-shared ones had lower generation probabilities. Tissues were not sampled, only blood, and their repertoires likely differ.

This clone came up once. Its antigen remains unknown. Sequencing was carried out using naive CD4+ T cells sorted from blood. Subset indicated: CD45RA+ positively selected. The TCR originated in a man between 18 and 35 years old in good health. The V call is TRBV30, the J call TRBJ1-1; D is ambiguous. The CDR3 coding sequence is TGTGCCTGGAGCCCTGCGGGGACTGAAGCTTTCTTT. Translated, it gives CAWSPAGTEAFF.